The rows below give T cell receptor beta chains drawn from one sample of a study of OX40 agonist ivuxolimab in advanced cancers. The method was immunoSEQ multiplex PCR; TCRdb's version includes in-frame clones alone and lacks a portion of them. This table has approximately 65,000 clones, roughly nine tenths appearing once. The specimen comprised CD4+ or CD8+ T cells sorted from blood, sampled in a trial of the OX40 agonist ivuxolimab. The receptors here all came from an adult with an advanced solid tumor such as melanoma, head and neck, liver or kidney cancer. CDR3s include the opening cysteine and the closing phenylalanine or tryptophan. D genes are given only for firm matches. Part of the rows lack a size; the others show once, few, many or a class for expanded clones.

v_call,j_call,clone_size,d_call,cdr3_nt,cdr3_aa
TRBV5-4,TRBJ1-1,.,TRBD1,TGTGCCAGCAGCTTAGAACAGGGGGCCACTGAAGCTTTCTTT,CASSLEQGATEAFF
TRBV21-1,TRBJ2-5,.,.,TGTGCCAGCAGCAAAAACGGTATTCAAGAGACCCAGTACTTC,CASSKNGIQETQYF
TRBV7-6,TRBJ2-3,.,TRBD2,TGTGCCAGCAGCTTTAGCGGGAGCCCGACAGATACGCAGTATTTT,CASSFSGSPTDTQYF
TRBV9,TRBJ2-2,.,.,TGTGCCAGCAGCGTAGAATCTATGCACCCCGGGGAGCTGTTTTTT,CASSVESMHPGELFF
TRBV4-3,TRBJ1-6,.,.,TGCGCCAGCAGCCCGCTCACAGCTAATTCACCCCTCCACTTT,CASSPLTANSPLHF
TRBV11-3,TRBJ2-1,.,TRBD2,TGTGCCAGCAGCCTAAATCGGGAGGGGGGTGAGCAGTTCTTC,CASSLNREGGEQFF
TRBV21-1,TRBJ2-7,.,.,TGTGCCAGCAGCAAATTGGTGACTAGTACCTACGAGCAGTACTTC,CASSKLVTSTYEQYF
TRBV6-5,TRBJ2-2,.,.,TGTGCCAGCAGTTACTCGGGGGGGGCGGACACCGGGGAGCTGTTTTTT,CASSYSGGADTGELFF
TRBV28,TRBJ1-2,.,.,TGTGCCAGCACCAAAGACAGCCTCTACTATGGCTACACCTTC,CASTKDSLYYGYTF
TRBV6-6,TRBJ2-2,.,.,TGTGCCAGCAGTTATCTCAGGGGCGCTTCCGGGGAGCTGTTTTTT,CASSYLRGASGELFF
TRBV5-1,TRBJ2-1,.,TRBD2,TGCGCCAGCAGCTTGGGCGGACTAGCGGGAAATTACAATGAGCAGTTCTTC,CASSLGGLAGNYNEQFF
TRBV5-4,TRBJ2-5,few,.,TGTGCCAGCAGGAAGGGGGGCGGAACTCAAGAGACCCAGTACTTC,CASRKGGGTQETQYF
TRBV4-3,TRBJ2-3,.,TRBD2,TGCGCCAGCAGCCAACGGCTAGCGGGAGGGCCTTCAGATACGCAGTATTTT,CASSQRLAGGPSDTQYF
TRBV6-5,TRBJ2-7,.,.,TGTGCCAGCCGATACAGGGATAGCTACGAGCAGTACTTC,CASRYRDSYEQYF
TRBV7-2,TRBJ1-5,few,.,TGTGCCAGCAGCTTATGGGGGGGGAATCAGCCCCAGCATTTT,CASSLWGGNQPQHF
TRBV19,TRBJ2-3,.,.,TGTGCCAGTAGCGACCCCTCGGATACGCAGTATTTT,CASSDPSDTQYF
TRBV9,TRBJ2-2,.,.,TGTGCCAGCAGCGTACGCGGGATTGGGACCGGGGAGCTGTTTTTT,CASSVRGIGTGELFF
TRBV4-3,TRBJ2-2,.,TRBD1,TGCGCCAGCAGCCGTCACTTACAGGGGAGAGACACCGGGGAGCTGTTTTTT,CASSRHLQGRDTGELFF
TRBV15,TRBJ2-2,.,.,TGTGCCACCAGCAGGGAAATCCAGAACACCGGGGAGCTGTTTTTT,CATSREIQNTGELFF
TRBV18,TRBJ1-2,.,TRBD1,TGTGCCAGCTCACCCGGACAGGGGGATACTTATGGCTACACCTTC,CASSPGQGDTYGYTF
TRBV28,TRBJ2-1,.,.,TGTGCCAGCAGCACCCTGGGGGGGGCAGTCCAAAATGAGCAGTTCTTC,CASSTLGGAVQNEQFF
TRBV5-1,TRBJ1-2,.,TRBD1,TGCGCCAGCAGCCAGGGACAGGCCGGCTATGGCTACACCTTC,CASSQGQAGYGYTF
TRBV5-1,TRBJ2-2,.,.,TGCGCCAGCAGCTTGCCGCAGGGAGGCACCGGGGAGCTGTTTTTT,CASSLPQGGTGELFF
TRBV5-1,TRBJ2-1,.,.,TGCGCCAGCAGCTTGGCTTTCCATAAGGGGAATGAGCAGTTCTTC,CASSLAFHKGNEQFF